This record concerns one T cell receptor beta chain sequence. It has no known antigen specificity. Within one base of it there is no much larger clone, and no base qualities were kept. The healthy control group was made up of a few dozen blood donors, and the Finnish Red Cross blood service supplied their buffy coats. All TCR-sequenced material derived from peripheral blood: patient blood samples and healthy donor buffy coats. Ficoll-Hypaque gradient centrifugation was used to isolate peripheral blood mononuclear cells. CD4+ cells were magnetically purified from the buffy coats of healthy controls. Genomic DNA was extracted using the Gentra Puregene Cell and Tissue kit, and a Qubit 2.0 fluorometer was used to quantify it. These data originate in a study of STAT5B mutations in CD4+ large granular lymphocyte leukemia (dated by TCRdb to between 2022 and 2023). Describing the broader study: Among the healthy controls, the CDR3 'QG' motif was associated with a particular HLA allele. The study compared the TCRbeta repertoires of patients with CD4+ T-cell large granular lymphocyte leukemia against the TCRbeta repertoires of healthy blood donors. The purity of purified fractions was confirmed by flow cytometry on FACSCanto II or FACSVerse to exceed 95% among lymphocytes. Study-wide conclusions, independent of this receptor: Greater clonality appeared to be present in CD4-sorted patient repertoires than in healthy CD4+ repertoires, and the difference was retained after the putative leukemic clones were removed. Main leukemic clonotypes were private to each patient, although roughly 24% of the main leukemic clonotypes were found at low frequency in the non-leukemic repertoires of other patients. The data were not HLA-matched, and the higher clonality in CD4+ T-LGLL than in CD8+ T-LGLL could be due to the relatively small sample size. Enrichment of TRBV06-family usage was observed among the top patient clones (8/27) relative to healthy controls (2/35).

CDR1 WSHSY and CDR2 SAAADI were looked up in the germline V gene. At the junction V is shortened by 3 bases and J by 0 bases, with 8 bases in between. The CDR3 runs 14 amino acids, cysteine and phenylalanine included. The kept DNA is CDR3 alone, 42 bases in frame from the first base. TCRbeta rearrangements were sequenced from genomic DNA using the immunoSEQ assay at survey resolution. The authors' pipeline ran thus. In the TCR sequencing data, the lowest productive clonotype frequency that could be detected was 2.59 x 10-5. Only productive TCRbeta rearrangements, meaning sequences that were complete and in-frame, were kept for the analyses. The clonality of each sample was calculated as Simpson clonality in the immunoSEQ Analyzer version 3.0. Clones were categorized by frequency as very rare, small, medium, large (1-20%) or hyperexpanded (>20%). Generation probabilities were estimated with OLGA 1.2.3, V-gene circos plots were made with VDJtools, specificities were searched in VDJdb, and CDR3 motifs were identified with GLIPH. TCRdb obtained this table from immuneACCESS and retained in-frame rearrangements with V and J assigned. These tables miss some clones; where compared with another copy, unresolved V genes account for less than half of the shortfall, and the remainder is unexplained. V, J and clone size are taken as reported in that table, and D and trimming were inferred from the DNA itself. The sample contains around 30,000 clones, around 72% of them found a single time. The biggest ten clones account for less than 2.5% of the sample.

The sequence was obtained from a human donor in good health. The specimen sequenced was CD4+ T cells from blood buffy coats. The rearranged chain carries TRBV10-2 and TRBJ1-1, with no reliable assignment of the D segment. The DNA is as follows: TGCGCCAGCAGTGAAAACGGGGTGAACACTGAAGCTTTCTTT. Its product reads: CASSENGVNTEAFF.